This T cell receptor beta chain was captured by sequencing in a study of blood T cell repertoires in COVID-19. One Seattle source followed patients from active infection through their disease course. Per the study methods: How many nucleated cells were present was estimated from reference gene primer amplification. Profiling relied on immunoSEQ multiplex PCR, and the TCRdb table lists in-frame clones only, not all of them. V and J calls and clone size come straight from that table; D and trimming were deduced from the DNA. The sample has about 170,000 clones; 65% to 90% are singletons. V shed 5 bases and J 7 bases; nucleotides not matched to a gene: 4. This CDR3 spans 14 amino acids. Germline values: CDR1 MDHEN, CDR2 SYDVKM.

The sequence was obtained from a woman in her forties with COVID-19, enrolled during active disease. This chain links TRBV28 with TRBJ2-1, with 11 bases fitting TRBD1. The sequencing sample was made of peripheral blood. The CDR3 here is CASSAGTGGNEQFF. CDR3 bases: TGTGCCAGCAGTGCCGGGACAGGGGGTAATGAGCAGTTCTTC.